This entry lists 13 T cell receptor beta chains sequenced from one sample in a study of cytomegalovirus exposure and HLA in healthy donors. The PCR was carried out with 60 Vbeta primers and 13 Jbeta primers. TCRdb's copy holds only in-frame clones and misses some; the assay was immunoSEQ multiplex PCR. The profile shows about 62,000 clones, just under 80% of them singletons. Specimen: PBMCs. These receptors all come from a man aged 35-49 years in good health and CMV-seronegative.

The chain links TRBV6-6 to TRBJ2-7, with D possibly being TRBD2 (6 bases). This CDR3 is 12 amino acids long. Germline V gives CDR1 MNHNY, CDR2 SVGAGI (reference sequence). V lost 5 bases to trimming and J lost 5 bases, with 10 bases between them. CDR3 sequence reads: CASSPTRHEQYF. CDR3 nucleotide sequence: TGTGCCAGCAGTCCGACTAGGCACGAGCAGTACTTC.

The chain employs TRBV11-1 and TRBJ2-1, with unresolved D. Germline V gene sequence: CDR1 SGHAT, CDR2 FQDESV (reference sequence). With 3 bases removed from V and 8 bases from J, the gap between germline ends came to 17 bases. This CDR3 has 15 residues. The CDR3 spells CASSLEYTTRHEQFF. The CDR3, as DNA: TGTGCCAGCAGCTTGGAATATACTACCCGCCATGAGCAGTTCTTC.

V and J are TRBV4-1 and TRBJ2-7; 7 bases are a match to TRBD2. The germline CDR1 and CDR2 sequences are MGHRA and YSYEKL. The CDR3 covers 16 residues. V gave up 1 base and J gave up 7 bases; unmatched junction bases: 13. CDR3 region: CASSQAFGLAGREQYF. Written as DNA, the CDR3 is TGCGCCAGCAGCCAAGCGTTTGGGCTAGCCGGGAGGGAGCAGTACTTC.

V is TRBV9 and J is TRBJ1-2; D not resolved. V lost 3 bases to trimming and J lost 5 bases, with 8 bases between them. The CDR3 sequence is 12 residues long. From germline, CDR1 is SGDLS and CDR2 YYNGEE. In DNA form, the CDR3 reads TGTGCCAGCAGCGCCCCCGGGTATGGCTACACCTTC. It codes for CASSAPGYGYTF.

The chain employs TRBV11-2 and TRBJ2-7, with TRBD2 matching over 8 bases. In germline, CDR1 is SGHAT, CDR2 FQNNGV. V was pared by 5 bases and J by 4 bases, with 7 bases of the junction left unmatched. The CDR3 runs 14 residues. Written as DNA, the CDR3 is TGTGCCAGCAGCCAAAGACTAGCGAGATACGAGCAGTACTTC. This encodes CASSQRLARYEQYF. The entire variable domain, with the rest obtained from reference TRBV11-2 and TRBJ2-7, is as follows: EAGVAQSPRYKIIEKRQSVAFWCNPISGHATLYWYQQILGQGPKLLIQFQNNGVVDDSQLPKDRFSAERLKGVDSTLKIQPAKLEDSAVYLCASSQRLARYEQYFGPGTRLTVT.

This clone has a single count. The chain carries TRBV7-9 and TRBJ2-2, with 11 bases that match TRBD2. The CDR3 runs to 18 residues. Germline CDR1 and CDR2: SEHNR and FQNEAQ (reference sequence). V was pared by 1 base and J by 7 bases, with 11 bases of the junction left unmatched. CDR3 in amino acids: CASSLVGRLAGRSGELFF. The CDR3 DNA sequence: TGTGCCAGCAGCTTAGTAGGGCGACTAGCGGGACGAAGCGGGGAGCTGTTTTTT. The entire variable domain, with the rest obtained from reference TRBV7-9 and TRBJ2-2, is as follows: DTGVSQNPRHKITKRGQNVTFRCDPISEHNRLYWYRQTLGQGPEFLTYFQNEAQLEKSRLLSDRFSAERPKGSFSTLEIQRTEQGDSAMYLCASSLVGRLAGRSGELFFGEGSRLTVL.

The chain uses TRBV28 and TRBJ1-2; 7 positions match TRBD1. This CDR3 comprises 12 residues. V was pared by 9 bases and J by 5 bases, with 6 bases of the junction left unmatched. Germline CDR1 and CDR2: MDHEN and SYDVKM. This chain's CDR3 is CASQGGSYGYTF. The CDR3 bases are TGTGCCAGTCAAGGGGGCAGTTATGGCTACACCTTC.

For this clone: The junction departs from the called germline gene at one end, perhaps through a read error. The sample carries other DNA sequences with the same CDR3. Written as DNA, the CDR3 is TGCGCCAGCAGCTTGTGGGGTACCGGGACAGGGGAGGCCTACGAGCAGTACTTC. As protein: CASSLWGTGTGEAYEQYF. The chain has TRBV5-4 and TRBJ2-7; 10 bases are shared with TRBD1. This CDR3 comprises 18 residues. CDR1 and CDR2 (germline): SGHNT, YYREEE (reference sequence).

The chain carries TRBV7-2 and TRBJ1-6, with D maybe TRBD1 (6 bases). Germline assignment: CDR1 SGHTA and CDR2 FQGNSA. The CDR3 loop spans 14 amino acids. Trimming removed 3 bases from V and 14 bases from J, with 17 bases in between. The CDR3 loop is CASSFGQSGMALHF. CDR3 DNA: TGTGCCAGCAGCTTCGGACAGTCCGGGATGGCCCTCCACTTT.

This chain uses TRBV18 with TRBJ1-1, with TRBD1 identical over 10 bases. Trimming took 4 bases from V and 2 from J; bases not matched to a gene: 4. CDR1 and CDR2 (germline): KGHSH, LQKENI. There are 15 residues in the CDR3. CDR3 residues: CASSQGTGVNTEAFF. The CDR3 DNA reads as TGTGCCAGCTCACAAGGGACAGGGGTTAACACTGAAGCTTTCTTT.

This clone has just a few counts. The genes are TRBV4-1 and TRBJ1-1, with D hard to call. V lost 1 base to trimming and J lost 10 bases, with 13 bases between them. CDR3 length equals 13 residues. Germline CDR1 MGHRA, CDR2 YSYEKL. DNA of the CDR3: TGCGCCAGCAGCCAAGTTGGGGAGAGAGGAGCTTTCTTT. Its translation is CASSQVGERGAFF.

The chain joins TRBV7-6 to TRBJ2-7, with 8 bases identical to TRBD2. The CDR3 sequence is 15 residues long. Germline trimming cut 4 bases from V and 6 bases from J; bases unmatched to any gene: 11. CDR1 is SGHVS, CDR2 FNYEAQ, per germline. This chain's CDR3 is CASSSPSGRRSEQYF. CDR3 nucleotide sequence: TGTGCCAGCAGCTCCCCGAGCGGGAGAAGAAGCGAGCAGTACTTC.

The chain recombines TRBV7-5 with TRBJ2-2; the listed D gene, TRBD2, was not tested against the DNA. TRBV7-5 represents a pseudogene. This CDR3 is 10 amino acids long. CDR3 bases: TGTCCTACGAACACCGGGGAGCTGTTTTTT. It translates to CPTNTGELFF.